One sample yielded the 8 T cell receptor beta chains listed below, sequenced in a study of cytomegalovirus exposure and HLA in healthy donors. The PCR ran on 60 Vbeta and 13 Jbeta primers. The assay was immunoSEQ multiplex PCR, and TCRdb's table has in-frame clones only and misses some. The sample has roughly 130,000 clones; approximately 82% are singletons. Sequencing used PBMCs. The source is a man in his forties or fifties in good health and CMV-seronegative.

The chain is built from TRBV7-2 and TRBJ2-7; tentatively, D is TRBD2 (6 bases). Trimming took 3 bases from V and 5 from J, leaving 14 bases between them. The CDR3 has 14 amino acids. The germline V gene encodes CDR1 SGHTA and CDR2 FQGNSA. The CDR3 spells CASSFDREVHEQYF. CDR3 DNA sequence: TGTGCCAGCAGCTTCGATAGGGAGGTCCACGAGCAGTACTTC. Drawing the rest from reference TRBV7-2 and TRBJ2-7, the complete variable domain is GAGVSQSPSNKVTEKGKDVELRCDPISGHTALYWYRQSLGQGLEFLIYFQGNSAPDKSGLPSDRFSAERTGGSVSTLTIQRTQQEDSAVYLCASSFDREVHEQYFGPGTRLTVT.

This chain connects TRBV7-8 to TRBJ1-1; no definite D call. In germline, CDR1 is SGHVS, CDR2 FQNEAQ. The CDR3 is made up of 16 amino acids. V was clipped by 3 bases and J by 4 bases, with 18 bases between them. The CDR3 is CASSLYTGMGGTEAFF. The DNA of the CDR3 is TGTGCCAGCAGCTTGTATACCGGGATGGGAGGCACTGAAGCTTTCTTT.

This sequence joins TRBV7-2 and TRBJ2-2, with D possibly matching TRBD2 (5 bases). Trimming removed 7 bases at V and 8 bases at J, with 20 bases between. Germline CDR1 and CDR2: SGHTA and FQGNSA. The CDR3 runs to 15 residues. CDR3 bases: TGTGCCAGCACCCCCAGGTGGACCGGACTGGGGGAGCTGTTTTTT. It translates to CASTPRWTGLGELFF.

The chain joins TRBV19 to TRBJ1-5, with 9 bases lining up with TRBD1. Germline CDR1 and CDR2: LNHDA and SQIVND (reference sequence). The CDR3 runs 16 residues. The V gene end was trimmed by 8 bases and the J gene end by 4 bases; junction bases not matched to a gene: 12. The CDR3 DNA sequence: TGTGCCAGTCAACCCTCGGGACAGGGTTGGAATCAGCCCCAGCATTTT. Amino acid sequence: CASQPSGQGWNQPQHF.

The chain has TRBV5-5 and TRBJ2-1; TRBD1 matches at 9 bases. The J segment lost 7 bases and the V segment lost 3 bases, leaving 8 bases of the junction unmatched. Germline lookup yields CDR1 SGHKS and CDR2 YYEKEE (reference sequence). The CDR3 covers 15 residues. CDR3 bases: TGTGCCAGCAGCTGGGGACAGGGTGCGAATAATGAGCAGTTCTTC. Translating it yields CASSWGQGANNEQFF.

The CDR3 nucleotides read TGTGCCAGCGGCAACAGGGGGCCTCAAGAGACCCAGTACTTC. This gives the protein CASGNRGPQETQYF. The V call is TRBV25-1, the J call TRBJ2-5; 9 bases fit TRBD1. There are 14 residues in the CDR3. Germline V gene data show CDR1 as MGHDK and CDR2 as SYGVNS. V was pared by 8 bases and J by 2 bases, with 6 bases of the junction left unmatched.

The chain couples TRBV27 to TRBJ1-5; D uncertain. CDR3 size: 13 residues. The ends were cut back, 4 bases at V and 4 bases at J, with 8 bases in the middle. CDR1 and CDR2 from the germline V gene are MNHEY and SMNVEV (reference sequence). The CDR3 DNA is TGTGCCAGCAGTTCGTCGGGGAATCAGCCCCAGCATTTT. Protein: CASSSSGNQPQHF.

The V and J genes are TRBV25-1 and TRBJ2-7, with no clear D. Trimming cost V 8 bases and J 4 bases, with 9 bases left between them. The germline V gene encodes CDR1 MGHDK and CDR2 SYGVNS. This CDR3 has 11 amino acids. CDR3 DNA sequence: TGTGCCAGCTCCAGGTCGTACGAGCAGTACTTC. Its translation: CASSRSYEQYF.